This T cell receptor (beta chain) appears in the sequencing data of a study of identical twins. Study results and caveats: Insertions were reduced in abundant cord blood beta clonotypes but not in memory repertoires.

The cDNA had a unique molecular identifier and a template-switch universal primer site. MiXCR was run by TCRdb on the 5' RACE reads, yielding one entry per CDR3 protein. Here the sample spans 420,000 or so distinct CDR3 sequences, roughly 20% being singletons. This clonotype was seen many times. The target antigen is unknown. With 0 bases removed from V and 0 bases from J, the gap between germline ends came to 10 bases. CDR3 length: 16 amino acids. The germline gives CDR1 SEHNR, CDR2 FQNEAQ (reference sequence). The receptor was derived from a man between 50 and 59 years old in good health. Sequenced sample: naive T cells sorted from blood. The rearrangement links TRBV7-9 to TRBJ2-3; D may be TRBD2 (7 bases). The CDR3 here is CASSLAGGGSTDTQYF. CDR3 in DNA: TGTGCCAGCAGCTTAGCCGGCGGGGGCAGCACAGATACGCAGTATTTT.